The next 28 T cell receptor beta chains were all read from a single sample in a study of tumor-infiltrating lymphocytes in primary liver carcinoma (dated by TCRdb to 2017 to 2019). The run used an Illumina HiSeq 2500. A constant-region primer and ProtoScript II reverse transcriptase were used to reverse-transcribe TCRbeta-specific cDNA from around 480 ng total RNA. TCRbeta libraries were built with three nested multiplex PCR rounds, a slightly modified ARM-PCR procedure. The first two PCR rounds used multiplex TRBV1-TRBV30 forward primers with a Cbeta reverse primer, each for 10 cycles. The public reads were run again by TCRdb, first through fastp at Q25 and then through MiXCR, and only productive beta chains were kept. Each entry is one CDR3 protein sequence, shown with its most common DNA and genes. The sample profile shows some 130,000 distinct CDR3 sequences; less than 75% of them were found once. More than 8% of the sample is in the top ten clones.

Total RNA and DNA were co-extracted from 20-30 mg of bulk tissue with the AllPrep DNA/RNA mini kit, without cell sorting. Material: tumor-adjacent normal liver tissue. The receptors were gathered from a woman aged 60-75 years with primary liver carcinoma and hepatitis B virus infection.

This chain links TRBV29-1 with TRBJ2-7; perhaps TRBD1 as D (5 bases). The CDR3 contains 13 residues. The V end was cut by 5 bases, the J end by 5 bases, with 16 bases between. Germline V lookup: CDR1 SQVTM, CDR2 ANQGSEA. The chain's CDR3 is CSVLGVYANEQYF. In DNA form, the CDR3 reads TGCAGCGTTTTAGGGGTATACGCCAACGAGCAGTACTTC.

Regarding this clonotype: A read error is possible here, since a much larger clone lies one base away. The rearrangement joins TRBV11-2 to TRBJ1-1; D is possibly TRBD1 (6 bases). The CDR3 runs 11 residues. CDR1 and CDR2 from the germline V gene are SGHAT and FQNNGV. Here the CDR3 reads CAGSPGTEAFF. The CDR3 DNA is TGTGCCGGCAGCCCCGGGACAGAAGCTTTCTTT.

Regarding this clonotype: Relative to the germline gene, one junction end is altered; a read error may explain this. The chain couples TRBV12-3 or TRBV12-4 to TRBJ2-5; 11 bases are shared with TRBD1. The CDR3 has 14 residues. In DNA, the CDR3 is TGTGCCGGCAGTGTCCTCGGACAGGGGGCCTCACTGGACTTC. It translates to CAGSVLGQGASLDF.

As for this clonotype: A much larger clone differs from this one at a single base, so this may be a read error. The chain combines TRBV5-1 with TRBJ1-2; the D is unclear. The V and J ends lost 4 bases and 1 base respectively, with 14 bases between them. Germline loops: CDR1 SGHRS, CDR2 YFSETQ. The length of the CDR3 is 15 residues. Written as DNA, the CDR3 is TGCGCCAGCAGCCACAGCCCGGGAGTTAACTATGGCTACACCTTC. This sequence encodes CASSHSPGVNYGYTF.

The chain employs TRBV28 and TRBJ1-5, with 7 bases fitting TRBD1. Unmatched junction bases numbered 9, after V lost 5 bases and J lost 2 bases. The V gene's germline CDR1 is MDHEN and CDR2 SYDVKM. The CDR3 is 16 amino acids. In DNA, the CDR3 is TGTGCCAGCAGTACAACAGGGGTATGGTGCAATCAGCCCCAGCATTTT. Translated, it gives CASSTTGVWCNQPQHF.

For this clonotype: The junction differs from germline at one of its ends, possibly a read error. V usage is TRBV12-3 or TRBV12-4 and J usage is TRBJ1-5; a weak D match, TRBD1 (5 bases). The CDR3 is made up of 13 amino acids. CDR3 sequence reads: CVSSLAGRHPQHF. Written as DNA, the CDR3 is TGTGTCAGCAGTTTGGCGGGACGGCACCCCCAACATTTT.

Of note for this clonotype: Lacking the conserved final phenylalanine or tryptophan, this CDR3 likely reflects a read error. The chain joins TRBV6-1 to TRBJ2-3, with TRBD2 as a possible D gene (5 bases). Germline-derived CDR1 and CDR2 are MNHNS and SASEGT. CDR3 length equals 16 residues. Deletions cut 5 bases from V and 5 bases from J, with 20 bases between. CDR3 protein: CASSCQPMSGGDTQYL. The CDR3, as DNA: TGTGCCAGCAGTTGCCAACCCATGTCTGGAGGAGATACGCAGTATTTG.

This chain connects TRBV6-2 or TRBV6-3 to TRBJ2-1; 13 nucleotides align to TRBD2. Trimming removed 5 bases from V and 4 bases from J; junction bases left unmatched: 11. The CDR3 contains 18 residues. From germline, CDR1 is MNHEY and CDR2 SVGEGT. CDR3 DNA sequence: TGTGCCAGCAGTCCTGGGACTAGCGGGAATCTCGTGTACAATGAGCAGTTCTTC. Translating gives CASSPGTSGNLVYNEQFF.

To note about this clonotype: A much larger clone differs by one base, so this may be a read error. CDR3 sequence reads: CASSIRTGGTDTQYF. CDR3 coding DNA: TGTGCCAGCAGTATCAGGACGGGAGGGACAGATACGCAGTATTTT. This chain links TRBV28 with TRBJ2-3; 8 nucleotides line up with TRBD2. J was trimmed by 3 bases and V by 5 bases; bases with no gene match: 7. The CDR3 contains 15 residues. Germline V gene data show CDR1 as MDHEN and CDR2 as SYDVKM.

This clonotype was counted many times. This chain links TRBV14 with TRBJ2-7; a possible D gene is TRBD2 (6 bases). This CDR3 region has 12 residues. V was trimmed by 1 base and J by 9 bases, leaving 10 bases between them. The germline V gene encodes CDR1 SGHDN and CDR2 FVKESK. CDR3 in DNA: TGTGCCAGCAGCCAAGTTGGGACTGTGCAGTACTTC. Translating gives CASSQVGTVQYF.

The sample holds many counts of this clonotype. The V call is TRBV4-1, the J call TRBJ2-6; D uncertain. CDR1 is MGHRA, CDR2 YSYEKL, per germline. V was cut by 1 base and J by 0 bases, with 7 bases left in between. This CDR3 is 16 amino acids long. Written as DNA, the CDR3 is TGCGCCAGCAGCCAAGGTCACTACTCTGGGGCCAACGTCCTGACTTTC. It specifies CASSQGHYSGANVLTF.

With respect to this clonotype: A much more abundant neighbour one base away suggests this may be a read error. The chain combines TRBV5-1 with TRBJ2-5; 10 nucleotides match TRBD1. Per the germline V gene, CDR1 is SGHRS and CDR2 is YFSETQ. The CDR3 runs to 14 residues. Losses at the gene ends were 4 bases for V and 9 bases for J; bases not matched to a gene: 9. The CDR3, as DNA: TGCGCCAGCAGCCCGGGACAGGGGTTTGGGGCCCAGTACTTC. This encodes CASSPGQGFGAQYF.

In its sample, this clonotype was seen a few times. A read error may be the cause here, since a much bigger clone is one base away. The chain employs TRBV5-4 and TRBJ1-6, with 7 bases aligning to TRBD1. CDR1 SGHNT and CDR2 YYREEE come from the germline V gene (reference sequence). CDR3 size: 15 residues. The CDR3 here is CTSSPGQAGRSPLHF. The CDR3, as DNA: TGTACCAGCAGTCCCGGACAGGCGGGGAGGTCACCCCTCCACTTT.

A word on this clonotype: The germline gene is not matched at one end of the junction; a read error may be the cause. V is TRBV10-3 and J is TRBJ2-5, with 8 bases matching TRBD2. Germline CDR1 reads ENHRY; CDR2 reads SYGVKD. CDR3 length equals 14 residues. The CDR3 DNA sequence: TGTGCCATCAATCTTAGCGGGAAGGAAGAGACTCAGTACTTC. Amino acid sequence: CAINLSGKEETQYF.

A word on this clonotype: This clone may be a read error of a much larger clone one base away. The rearrangement links TRBV30 to TRBJ2-2, with D uncertain. Germline values: CDR1 GTSNPN, CDR2 SVGIG (reference sequence). Trimming shortened V by 8 bases and J by 1 base, and 11 bases separated the two germline ends. There are 13 residues in the CDR3. CDR3 in amino acids: CARMWGNTGELFF. The CDR3 DNA reads as TGTGCCCGGATGTGGGGGAACACCGGGGAGCTGTTTTTT.

This chain connects TRBV12-3 or TRBV12-4 to TRBJ2-2; D tentatively fits TRBD1 or TRBD2 (5 bases each). The CDR3 contains 16 residues. V was clipped by 9 bases and J by 0 bases, with 17 bases between them. This CDR3 reads CASIKGDGPNTGELFF. CDR3 sequence (DNA): TGTGCCAGTATCAAAGGGGACGGACCGAACACCGGGGAGCTGTTTTTT.

With regard to this clonotype: A much larger clone differs by one base, so this may be a read error. This rearrangement joins TRBV5-1 to TRBJ1-1; unclear D gene. Germline-derived CDR1 and CDR2 are SGHRS and YFSETQ. The CDR3 has 13 amino acids. V lost 7 bases and J 10 bases, leaving 20 bases between the germline ends. CDR3 coding DNA: TGCGCCAGCGGATCTGAGGGTAGCAGACCAGCTTTCTTT. Amino acid sequence: CASGSEGSRPAFF.

The gene calls are TRBV6-1 and TRBJ1-4; no definite D call. Germline V gene data show CDR1 as MNHNS and CDR2 as SASEGT. The V end was cut by 6 bases, the J end by 10 bases, with 21 bases between. CDR3 length: 15 residues. CDR3 sequence: CASRGTTVASGKLFF. In DNA, the CDR3 is TGTGCCAGCAGAGGAACTACAGTAGCCTCTGGAAAACTGTTTTTT.

With regard to this clonotype: Compared with germline, one end of the junction differs, possibly owing to a read error. The chain joins TRBV7-9 to TRBJ1-4, with D uncertain. The CDR3 runs 15 residues. Germline assignment: CDR1 SEHNR and CDR2 FQNEAQ (reference sequence). CDR3 loop: CVSSPGDFTNEKLFF. In nucleotides, the CDR3 is TGTGTCAGCAGCCCCGGCGACTTTACTAATGAAAAACTGTTTTTT.

With respect to this clonotype: An end of the junction differs from the germline gene, which may be a read error. The V and J genes are TRBV11-1 and TRBJ2-3, with D uncertain. Looked up from germline, CDR1 is SGHAT and CDR2 is FQDESV (reference sequence). The CDR3 runs 14 residues. The CDR3 reads CASILGQSTETQYF. In DNA, the CDR3 is TGTGCCAGCATCCTAGGGCAGAGCACAGAAACGCAGTATTTT.

Points on this clonotype: The germline gene is not matched at one end of the junction; a read error may be the cause. The J gene is TRBJ1-1, the V gene TRBV5-6; no clear D. The CDR3 is 15 amino acids. Germline-derived CDR1 and CDR2 are SGHDT and YYEEEE. The CDR3: CASSFKRRRNTEAFF. As DNA, the CDR3 is TGTGCTAGCAGCTTCAAACGGAGGAGGAACACTGAAGCTTTCTTT.

The genes are TRBV20-1 and TRBJ1-5, with D uncertain. Germline-derived CDR1 and CDR2 are DFQATT and SNEGSKA (reference sequence). This CDR3 spans 12 amino acids. V was shortened by 2 bases and J by 2 bases, with 4 bases between the two germline ends. In DNA form, the CDR3 reads TGCAGTGCTAGAACAGGCAATCAGCCCCAGCATTTT. This gives the protein CSARTGNQPQHF.

This chain uses TRBV12-3 or TRBV12-4 with TRBJ1-2, with D possibly TRBD1 on 5 matching bases. V lost 7 bases to trimming and J lost 4 bases, with 13 bases between them. The CDR3 runs 13 residues. CDR3 bases: TGTGCCAGCAATCACCCAGGGCCCTATGGCTACACCTTC. Translated, it gives CASNHPGPYGYTF.

Remarks on this clonotype: A much larger clonotype is one base distant, so this may be a read error. The chain combines TRBV4-2 with TRBJ2-2; 10 nucleotides line up with TRBD1. From germline, CDR1 is LGHNA and CDR2 YNFKEQ. The length of the CDR3 is 15 residues. The CDR3 DNA reads TGTACCAGCAGCACCAGACAGGGGGCCGCCGGGGAGCTGTTTTTT. It specifies CTSSTRQGAAGELFF.

On this clonotype itself: This may come from a read error, since a much larger clone is one base off. J is TRBJ2-5 and V is TRBV5-1; D may match TRBD1 or TRBD2 (5 bases each). With 4 bases removed from V and 3 bases from J, the gap between germline ends came to 13 bases. Germline CDR1 is SGHRS and CDR2 is YFSETQ. CDR3 size: 14 residues. CDR3 amino acids: CASSGGASEETQYF. For the CDR3, the DNA is TGCGCCAGCAGCGGGGGTGCGAGTGAAGAGACCCAGTACTTC.

Notes on this clonotype: At one end, the junction sequence differs from germline, possibly due to a read error. The J gene is TRBJ1-1, the V gene TRBV7-9; D unclear. CDR1 is SEHNR, CDR2 FQNEAQ, per germline (reference sequence). The CDR3 loop spans 14 amino acids. The CDR3 is CASSKDLVDNEASF. The DNA for the CDR3 is TGTGCGAGCAGCAAAGACCTCGTTGACAATGAAGCTTCCTTT.

A remark on this clonotype: At one end, the junction sequence differs from germline, possibly due to a read error. The J gene is TRBJ2-1, the V gene TRBV11-2; TRBD1 might be the D (6 bases). The CDR3 loop spans 16 amino acids. CDR1 is SGHAT, CDR2 FQNNGV, per germline. CDR3: CVSSLDLRCGGDEQFF. CDR3 sequence (DNA): TGTGTCAGCAGCTTAGATCTGAGGTGTGGGGGCGATGAGCAGTTCTTC.

This clonotype came up many times. The genes are TRBV6-1 and TRBJ2-5, with TRBD2 identical over 10 bases. After removal of 4 bases from V and 5 bases from J, the junction contained 13 bases not matched to a gene. CDR1 and CDR2 from the germline V gene are MNHNS and SASEGT. The CDR3 contains 17 residues. The CDR3 is CASSVRAGGLGLETQYF. As DNA, the CDR3 is TGTGCCAGCAGTGTTCGAGCGGGAGGGCTAGGCTTGGAGACCCAGTACTTC.